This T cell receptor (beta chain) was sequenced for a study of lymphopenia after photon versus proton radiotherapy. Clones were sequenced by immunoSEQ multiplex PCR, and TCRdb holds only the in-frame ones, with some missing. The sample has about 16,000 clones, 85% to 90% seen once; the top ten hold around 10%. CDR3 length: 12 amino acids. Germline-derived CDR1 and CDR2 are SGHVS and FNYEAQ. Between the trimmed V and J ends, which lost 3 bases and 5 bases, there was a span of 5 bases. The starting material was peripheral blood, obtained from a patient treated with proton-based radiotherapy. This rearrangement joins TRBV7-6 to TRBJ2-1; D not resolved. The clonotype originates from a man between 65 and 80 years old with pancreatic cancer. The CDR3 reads CASSFLDNEQFF. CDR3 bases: TGTGCCAGCAGCTTTCTGGACAATGAGCAGTTCTTC.